Each of the 3 T cell receptor beta chains below was sequenced from the same sample in a study of blood T cell repertoires in COVID-19. Generated by immunoSEQ multiplex PCR, the TCRdb table keeps only in-frame clones and is missing some. The sample lists under 150,000 clones, about 80% occurring once. The material sequenced was peripheral blood. The source of these receptors is a human donor in a cohort sampled during active COVID-19.

The V and J genes are TRBV3-1 (or the pseudogene TRBV3-2) and TRBJ2-1; tentative D call: TRBD2 (6 bases). CDR3 length equals 16 residues. CDR1 and CDR2 (germline): LGHDT, YNNKEL (reference sequence). The V and J ends lost 4 bases and 0 bases respectively, with 13 bases between them. The CDR3: CASSPPGGSSYNEQFF. For the CDR3, the DNA is TGTGCCAGCAGCCCTCCTGGGGGGAGCTCCTACAATGAGCAGTTCTTC.

This clone came up once. CDR3 coding DNA: TGTGCCAGCAGCTCACAGGGGCCCGAGCAGTACTTC. It codes for CASSSQGPEQYF. V usage is TRBV7-9 and J usage is TRBJ2-7; 7 bases align to TRBD1. The CDR3 length is 12 residues. V dropped 4 bases and J dropped 6; count of bases not matched to a gene: 3. The germline V gene has CDR1 SEHNR and CDR2 FQNEAQ (reference sequence).

V and J are TRBV6-6 and TRBJ1-1; a weak D match, TRBD1 (6 bases). Germline-derived CDR1 and CDR2 are MNHNY and SVGAGI (reference sequence). The CDR3 totals 13 residues. V gave up 5 bases and J gave up 1 base, with 8 bases separating them. CDR3 nucleotides: TGTGCCAGCAGTGCGACAGGGAACACTGAAGCTTTCTTT. Translation gives CASSATGNTEAFF.